The sample holds a few counts of the clone carrying this TCR beta chain. This sample was taken from a study of early T cells in non-severe SARS-CoV-2 infection. TCRdb re-called the 5' RACE reads through MiXCR, storing one row per CDR3 protein. Seen here are nearly 90,000 distinct CDR3 sequences, over 13% observed once, and the top ten hold about 6.7%. The CDR3 totals 17 residues. Germline values: CDR1 SGDLS, CDR2 YYNGEE. The ends were cut back, 0 bases at V and 4 bases at J, with 19 bases in the middle. Sample: whole blood. The genes are TRBV9 and TRBJ1-1; perhaps TRBD1 as D (5 bases). This sequence was found in an adult who was a healthcare worker with PCR-confirmed SARS-CoV-2 infection or an uninfected control (not recorded which). CDR3 coding DNA: TGTGCCAGCAGCGTAGGGAGGCCCTCCGGGAGGGGCACTGAAGCTTTCTTT. This sequence encodes CASSVGRPSGRGTEAFF.